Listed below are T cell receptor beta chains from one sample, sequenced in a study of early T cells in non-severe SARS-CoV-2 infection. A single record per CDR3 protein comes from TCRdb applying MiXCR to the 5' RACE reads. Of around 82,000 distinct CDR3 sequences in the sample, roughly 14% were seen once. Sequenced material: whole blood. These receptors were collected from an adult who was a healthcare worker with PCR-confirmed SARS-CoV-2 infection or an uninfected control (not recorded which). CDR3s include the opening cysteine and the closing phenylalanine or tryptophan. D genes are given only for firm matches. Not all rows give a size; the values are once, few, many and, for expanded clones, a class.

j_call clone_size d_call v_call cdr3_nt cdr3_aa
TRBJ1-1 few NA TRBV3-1 TGTGCCAGCAGCCTAGGGGTTGCTGAAGCTTTCTTT CASSLGVAEAFF
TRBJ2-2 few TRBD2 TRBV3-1 TGTGCCAGCAGCCCATTCGCGGGGGTAGTCGGCGGGGAGCTGTTTTTT CASSPFAGVVGGELFF
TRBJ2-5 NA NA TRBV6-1 TGTGCCAGCAGTGAAGGGGGCCGGGAGACCCAGTACTTC CASSEGGRETQYF
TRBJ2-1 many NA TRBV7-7 TGTGCCAGCAGCCCGACGTCGAACAATGAGCAGTTCTTC CASSPTSNNEQFF
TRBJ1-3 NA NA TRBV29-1 TGCAGCGTCACGTGGGGAAACACCATATATTTT CSVTWGNTIYF
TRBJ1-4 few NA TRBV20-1 TGCAGTGCTAGAGATGGCAGAGCAACTAATGAAAAACTGTTTTTT CSARDGRATNEKLFF
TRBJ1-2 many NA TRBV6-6 TGTGCCAGCAGTTACTCTAGTTATGGCTACACCTTC CASSYSSYGYTF
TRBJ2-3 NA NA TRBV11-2 TGTGCCAGCAGCTCCGCCGGCCTTCGCACAGATACGCAGTATTTT CASSSAGLRTDTQYF
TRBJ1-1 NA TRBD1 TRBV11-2 TGTGCCAGCAGCTCATTCTACAGGGGTGCGGACACTGAAGCTTTCTTT CASSSFYRGADTEAFF
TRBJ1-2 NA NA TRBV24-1 TGTGCCACCAGTCCGGGAACCTATGGCTACACCTTC CATSPGTYGYTF
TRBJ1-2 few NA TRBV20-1 TGCAGTGCTAGGCCCCGGATGGCGCATGGCTACACCTTC CSARPRMAHGYTF
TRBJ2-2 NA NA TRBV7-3 TGTGCCAGCAGCGGCGTGAACACCGGGGAGCTGTTTTTT CASSGVNTGELFF
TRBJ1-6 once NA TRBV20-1 TGCAGTGCTAGGGCGGGGGGCAGATTGGATTCACCCCTCCACTTT CSARAGGRLDSPLHF
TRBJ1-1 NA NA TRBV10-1 TGCGCCAGCAGTGACATCAGGTGGGACACTGAAGCTTTCTTT CASSDIRWDTEAFF
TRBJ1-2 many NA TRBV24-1 TGTGCCACCAGTGATTTGGGACATGGCTACACCTTC CATSDLGHGYTF